The 5 T cell receptor beta chains below come from one sample, sequenced in a study of identical twins. A single record per CDR3 protein comes from TCRdb applying MiXCR to the 5' RACE reads. The table has approximately 250,000 distinct CDR3 sequences, over 5% seen once; the top ten hold more than 14%. This same sample was also part of a study on T cells expressing NK-cell markers.

Sequencing was performed on CD8+ T cells sorted from blood. The receptors come from a woman aged 18-35 years in good health.

The CDR3 region is CASSVEGAGLETQYF. CDR3 bases: TGTGCCAGCAGCGTAGAAGGGGCAGGGTTAGAGACCCAGTACTTC. The chain employs TRBV9 and TRBJ2-5, with D possibly matching TRBD1 (5 bases). V was cut by 0 bases and J by 4 bases, with 13 bases left in between. CDR3 length equals 15 residues. Germline values: CDR1 SGDLS, CDR2 YYNGEE. The whole variable domain, remainder taken from reference TRBV9 and TRBJ2-5, is DSGVTQTPKHLITATGQRVTLRCSPRSGDLSVYWYQQSLDQGLQFLIQYYNGEERAKGNILERFSAQQFPDLHSELNLSSLELGDSALYFCASSVEGAGLETQYFGPGTRLLVL.

The chain carries TRBV7-9 and TRBJ2-2; D uncertain. This CDR3 region has 14 residues. Trimming removed 4 bases from V and 6 bases from J, with 12 bases in between. Germline V CDR1 and CDR2: SEHNR, FQNEAQ (reference sequence). CDR3 DNA sequence: TGTGCCAGCAGCTCGCCTGTGCAAGCCGGGGAGCTGTTTTTT. Protein product: CASSSPVQAGELFF.

The V call is TRBV27, the J call TRBJ1-1; D is perhaps TRBD1 (5 bases). V lost 3 bases, J lost 5 bases, and 13 bases lay in between. Germline assignment: CDR1 MNHEY and CDR2 SMNVEV (reference sequence). This CDR3 contains 14 residues. In nucleotides, the CDR3 is TGTGCCAGCAGTTTTGGGGCAGGGACTACTGAAGCTTTCTTT. Residues: CASSFGAGTTEAFF.

Notes on this clonotype: At one of its ends the junction is not consistent with the germline gene, which may arise from a read error. V gene TRBV3-1 combines with J gene TRBJ2-7, with D tentatively TRBD2 (5 bases). Looked up from germline, CDR1 is LGHDT and CDR2 is YNNKEL (reference sequence). The CDR3 contains 15 residues. The CDR3 here is CASCQDSSLIYEQYF. The CDR3 region has the DNA TGTGCCAGCTGCCAAGATTCTAGCCTGATCTACGAGCAGTACTTC.

The chain links TRBV6-1 to TRBJ2-7, with D hard to call. The CDR3 spans 11 residues. The germline gives CDR1 MNHNS, CDR2 SASEGT. Trimming took off 9 bases at V and 3 bases at J, with 9 bases between the two ends. CDR3 nucleotides: TGTGCCAGTCTGAACTACTACGAGCAGTACTTC. It yields the protein CASLNYYEQYF.